What follows are 10 T cell receptor beta chains derived from one specimen sequenced in a study of blood T cell repertoires in COVID-19 (dated by TCRdb to the early 2020s). Receptor libraries were prepared by the immunoSEQ multiplex PCR assay. TCRdb took this table from immuneACCESS and kept in-frame rearrangements with V and J called. Such tables lack part of the clones; where checked against another copy, unresolved V genes explain under half of the gap, and the rest is unexplained. The sample includes 250,000 or so clones, with 85% to 90% observed a single time. Over 4% of the sample rests with the top ten. The specimen was PBMCs or T cells enriched from blood (not recorded which). The receptors originated from a woman in her 30s with acute COVID-19.

This clone has just one count. V and J are TRBV28 and TRBJ1-4; 8 bases line up with TRBD1. CDR3 length: 17 amino acids. The V segment lost 4 bases and the J segment 1 base; nucleotides outside the gene matches: 8. Germline CDR1 MDHEN, CDR2 SYDVKM. The CDR3 loop is CASSSPQGAITNEKLFF. The CDR3 DNA sequence: TGTGCCAGCAGTTCGCCCCAGGGGGCCATAACTAATGAAAAACTGTTTTTT.

Regarding this clone: This sample includes further DNA sequences coding for the same CDR3. This sequence joins TRBV4-1 and TRBJ2-7; TRBD2 aligns across 8 bases. CDR3 length: 16 residues. V lost 0 bases to trimming and J lost 0 bases; unmatched junction nucleotides: 4. Germline V gene sequence: CDR1 MGHRA, CDR2 YSYEKL. The CDR3 DNA follows: TGCGCCAGCAGCCAAGAATCCAGCGGGAGCTCCTACGAGCAGTACTTC. Translated: CASSQESSGSSYEQYF.

This sequence joins TRBV15 and TRBJ1-4; no clear D. Germline V gene lookup returns CDR1 LNHNV and CDR2 YYDKDF (reference sequence). V shed 2 bases and J shed 3 bases, with 13 bases lying between them. The CDR3 is made up of 16 amino acids. CDR3 amino acids: CATSRPPEAANEKLFF. The CDR3 DNA reads TGTGCCACCAGCAGACCCCCCGAGGCGGCTAATGAAAAACTGTTTTTT.

CDR3 sequence reads: CASSLGTGGNQPQHF. In nucleotides, the CDR3 is TGTGCCAGCAGCTTAGGAACAGGGGGCAATCAGCCCCAGCATTTT. The V call is TRBV13, the J call TRBJ1-5; 7 bases line up with TRBD1. CDR3 length equals 15 residues. With V trimmed by 0 bases and J by 2 bases, 1 base remained unmatched. Per germline, CDR1 PRHDT and CDR2 FYEKMQ (reference sequence).

J is TRBJ2-7 and V is TRBV29-1; 7 bases align to TRBD1. V shed 6 bases, J shed 1 base, and the junction held 12 bases outside the gene matches. Looked up from germline, CDR1 is SQVTM and CDR2 is ANQGSEA. CDR3 length: 15 amino acids. CDR3 protein: CSVRMVDRPSYEQYF. CDR3 coding DNA: TGCAGCGTCAGAATGGTGGACAGGCCTTCCTACGAGCAGTACTTC.

The chain combines TRBV5-1 with TRBJ2-7; D may be TRBD1 (5 bases). The CDR3 consists of 14 residues. Per germline, CDR1 SGHRS and CDR2 YFSETQ. V was pared by 4 bases and J by 6 bases, with 17 bases between. CDR3 loop: CASSPGPGSPEQYF. The CDR3, as DNA: TGCGCCAGCAGCCCGGGCCCAGGGTCACCCGAGCAGTACTTC.

The genes are TRBV5-4 and TRBJ2-3; TRBD2 is a possible D gene (5 bases). The CDR3 sequence is 15 residues long. Looked up from germline, CDR1 is SGHNT and CDR2 is YYREEE (reference sequence). V lost 1 base to trimming and J lost 0 bases, with 9 bases between them. CDR3 nucleotide sequence: TGTGCCAGCAGCTTGTGGGGAGAAAGCACAGATACGCAGTATTTT. Its translation: CASSLWGESTDTQYF.

The rearrangement uses TRBV28 and TRBJ2-1; possible D gene TRBD2, 6 bases. Germline lookup yields CDR1 MDHEN and CDR2 SYDVKM. This CDR3 has 16 residues. Trimming removed 6 bases from V and 1 base from J, with 16 bases in between. As DNA, the CDR3 is TGTGCCAGCAGCGCGATAGGGGCGGGGTCCTACAATGAGCAGTTCTTC. Its protein is CASSAIGAGSYNEQFF.

V usage is TRBV12-5 and J usage is TRBJ2-1; 12 nucleotides agree with TRBD2. CDR1 is LGHNT, CDR2 FRNRAP, per germline. The CDR3 covers 15 residues. The V and J ends lost 4 bases and 5 bases, in that order; junction bases with no gene match: 3. CDR3 in DNA: TGTGCTAGTGGTTCCGGACTAGCGGGAAACAATGAGCAGTTCTTC. Translation: CASGSGLAGNNEQFF. The complete variable domain, with remaining parts taken from reference TRBV12-5 and TRBJ2-1, reads DARVTQTPRHKVTEMGQEVTMRCQPILGHNTVFWYRQTMMQGLELLAYFRNRAPLDDSGMPKDRFSAEMPDATLATLKIQPSEPRDSAVYFCASGSGLAGNNEQFFGPGTRLTVL.

The V gene is TRBV14, the J gene TRBJ2-5; 11 bases agree with TRBD2. The length of the CDR3 is 15 residues. Germline CDR1 reads SGHDN; CDR2 reads FVKESK. The junction had 1 base not matched to a gene; V was cut back by 1 base and J by 3 bases. The CDR3 coding sequence is TGTGCCAGCAGCCAAGCGGGACTAGCGGAAGAGACCCAGTACTTC. It codes for CASSQAGLAEETQYF. The full variable domain, its missing parts supplied by reference TRBV14 and TRBJ2-5, is EAGVTQFPSHSVIEKGQTVTLRCDPISGHDNLYWYRRVMGKEIKFLLHFVKESKQDESGMPNNRFLAERTGGTYSTLKVQPAELEDSGVYFCASSQAGLAEETQYFGPGTRLLVL.